Sequencing of this T cell receptor (beta chain) was carried out in a study of cytomegalovirus exposure and HLA in healthy donors. Overall study findings and caveats: Sequencing had likely introduced a cluster of highly shared sequence variants as an artifact. The authors later linked a missense DCLRE1C variant to TCR beta V- and J-gene trimming.

The PCR had 60 Vbeta and 13 Jbeta primers. Per the original data handling: Among the unique TCR beta chains that a later analysis counted, 80 million to 100 million in all, 10 million to 14 million were shared. Only in-frame clones appear in the TCRdb table, and some are missing; sequencing was by immunoSEQ multiplex PCR. D and trimming come from the DNA, and the V and J calls and clone size come from that table. The profile shows about 190,000 clones, just under 75% of them singletons. Looked up from germline, CDR1 is MGHRA and CDR2 is YSYEKL. The CDR3 spans 13 residues. This clone has a single count. What it recognizes is unknown.

The receptor was isolated from a man in his thirties or forties in good health and CMV-seropositive. The specimen was PBMCs. The J gene is TRBJ2-5, the V gene TRBV4-1; D unclear. The DNA matches TRBJ2-7 better at its end, which makes the J call doubtful. The CDR3 sequence is CASSHVTETEQYF. For the CDR3, the DNA is TGCGCCAGCAGCCACGTAACAGAGACCGAGCAGTACTTC.